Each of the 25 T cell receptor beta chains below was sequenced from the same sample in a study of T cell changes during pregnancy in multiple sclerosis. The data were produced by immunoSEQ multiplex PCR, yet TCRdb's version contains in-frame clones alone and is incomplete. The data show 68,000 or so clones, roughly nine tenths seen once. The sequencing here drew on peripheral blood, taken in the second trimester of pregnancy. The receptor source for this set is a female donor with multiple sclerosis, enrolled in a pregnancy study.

CDR3 in amino acids: CASRLARAETQYF. The CDR3 nucleotides read TGTGCAAGTCGCTTAGCCAGGGCAGAGACCCAGTACTTC. V gene TRBV12-2 combines with J gene TRBJ2-5; TRBD1 is the table's D call, not checked against the DNA. TRBV12-2 is termed a pseudogene. This CDR3 contains 13 residues.

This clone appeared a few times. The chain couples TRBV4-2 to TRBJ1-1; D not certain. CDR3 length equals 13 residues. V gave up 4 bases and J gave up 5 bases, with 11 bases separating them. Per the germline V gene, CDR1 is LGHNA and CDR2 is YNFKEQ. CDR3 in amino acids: CASSLGRDTEAFF. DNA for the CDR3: TGTGCCAGCAGCCTCGGGCGGGATACTGAAGCTTTCTTT.

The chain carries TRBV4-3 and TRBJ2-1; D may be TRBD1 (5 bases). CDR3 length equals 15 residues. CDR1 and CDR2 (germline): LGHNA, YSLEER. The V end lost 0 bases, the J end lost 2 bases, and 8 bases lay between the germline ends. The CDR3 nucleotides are TGCGCCAGCAGCCAAGATAGGGGCACCTACAATGAGCAGTTCTTC. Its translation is CASSQDRGTYNEQFF.

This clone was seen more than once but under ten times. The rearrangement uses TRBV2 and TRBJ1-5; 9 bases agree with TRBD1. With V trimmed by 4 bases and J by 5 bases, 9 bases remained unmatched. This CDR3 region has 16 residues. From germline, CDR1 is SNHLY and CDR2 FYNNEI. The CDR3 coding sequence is TGTGCCAGCAGTGGGTCTCTGGGACAGGGTGATCAGCCCCAGCATTTT. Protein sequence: CASSGSLGQGDQPQHF.

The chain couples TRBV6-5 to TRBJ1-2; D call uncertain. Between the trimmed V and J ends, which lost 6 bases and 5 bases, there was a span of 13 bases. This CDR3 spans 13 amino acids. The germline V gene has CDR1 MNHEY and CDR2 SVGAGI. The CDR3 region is CASRSSFSYGYTF. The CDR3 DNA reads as TGTGCCAGCAGGAGCTCCTTCTCTTATGGCTACACCTTC.

The CDR3 protein is CASSLWTGENQPQHF. The CDR3 region has the DNA TGTGCCAGTAGTCTCTGGACAGGGGAAAATCAGCCCCAGCATTTT. The chain couples TRBV19 to TRBJ1-5, with TRBD1 matching over 9 bases. CDR3 length equals 15 residues. V lost 5 bases, J lost 4 bases, and 6 bases stayed unmatched. Germline V gives CDR1 LNHDA, CDR2 SQIVND (reference sequence).

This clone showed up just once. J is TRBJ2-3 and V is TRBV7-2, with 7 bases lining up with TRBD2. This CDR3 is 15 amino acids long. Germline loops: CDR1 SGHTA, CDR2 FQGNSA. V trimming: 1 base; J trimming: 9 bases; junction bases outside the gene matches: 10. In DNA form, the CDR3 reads TGTGCCAGCAGCTTAGACGGCGGGGGTGGCACAACGCAGTATTTT. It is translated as CASSLDGGGGTTQYF.

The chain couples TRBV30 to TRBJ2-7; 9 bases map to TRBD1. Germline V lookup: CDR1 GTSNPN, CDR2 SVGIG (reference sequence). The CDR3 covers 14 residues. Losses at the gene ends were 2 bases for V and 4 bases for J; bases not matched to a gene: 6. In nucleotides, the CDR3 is TGTGCCTGGAGTAAAGGGACAGGGCGATACGAGCAGTACTTC. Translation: CAWSKGTGRYEQYF.

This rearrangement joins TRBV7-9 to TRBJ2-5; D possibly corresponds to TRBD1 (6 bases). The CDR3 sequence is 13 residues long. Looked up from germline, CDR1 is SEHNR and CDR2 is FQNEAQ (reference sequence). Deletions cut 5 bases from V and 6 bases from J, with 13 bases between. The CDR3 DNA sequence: TGTGCCAGCAGCCTCCGGGACATACAGACCCAGTACTTC. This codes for CASSLRDIQTQYF.

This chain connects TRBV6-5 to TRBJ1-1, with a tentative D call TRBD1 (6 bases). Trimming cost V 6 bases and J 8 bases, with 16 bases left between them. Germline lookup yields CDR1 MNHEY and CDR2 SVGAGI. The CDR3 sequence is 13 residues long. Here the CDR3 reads CASREPQGLEAFF. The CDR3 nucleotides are TGTGCCAGCAGAGAACCACAGGGCCTCGAAGCTTTCTTT.

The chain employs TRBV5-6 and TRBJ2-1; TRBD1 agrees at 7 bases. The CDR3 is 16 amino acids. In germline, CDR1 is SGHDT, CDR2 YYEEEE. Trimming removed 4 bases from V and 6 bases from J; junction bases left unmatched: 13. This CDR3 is CASSDSDRAVGNEQFF. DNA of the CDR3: TGTGCCAGCAGCGATTCCGACAGGGCGGTGGGCAATGAGCAGTTCTTC.

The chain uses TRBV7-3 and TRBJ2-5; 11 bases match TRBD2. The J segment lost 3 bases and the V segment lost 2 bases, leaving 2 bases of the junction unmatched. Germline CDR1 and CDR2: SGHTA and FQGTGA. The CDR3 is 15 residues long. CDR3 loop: CASSLGTSGKETQYF. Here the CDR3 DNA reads TGTGCCAGCAGCTTAGGGACTAGCGGAAAAGAGACCCAGTACTTC. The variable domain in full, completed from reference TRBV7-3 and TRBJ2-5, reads GAGVSQTPSNKVTEKGKYVELRCDPISGHTALYWYRQSLGQGPEFLIYFQGTGAADDSGLPNDRFFAVRPEGSVSTLKIQRTERGDSAVYLCASSLGTSGKETQYFGPGTRLLVL.

This chain's CDR3 is CASSPQGPYNEQFF. The CDR3 coding sequence is TGTGCCAGCAGCCCCCAGGGCCCGTACAATGAGCAGTTCTTC. The chain is built from TRBV6-5 and TRBJ2-1; TRBD1 is a possible D gene (5 bases). Germline loops: CDR1 MNHEY, CDR2 SVGAGI. Between the trimmed V and J ends, which lost 6 bases and 4 bases, there was a span of 13 bases. This CDR3 comprises 14 residues.

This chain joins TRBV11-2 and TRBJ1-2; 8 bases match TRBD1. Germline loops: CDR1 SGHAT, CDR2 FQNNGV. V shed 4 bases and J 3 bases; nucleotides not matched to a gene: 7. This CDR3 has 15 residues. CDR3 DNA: TGTGCCAGCAGCTCAAAACAGGGGGTGTACTATGGCTACACCTTC. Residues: CASSSKQGVYYGYTF.

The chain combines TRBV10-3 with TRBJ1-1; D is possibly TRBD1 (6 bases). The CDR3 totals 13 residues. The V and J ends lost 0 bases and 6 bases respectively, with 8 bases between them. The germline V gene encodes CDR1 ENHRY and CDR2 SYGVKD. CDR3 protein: CAISESGGSEAFF. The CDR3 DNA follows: TGTGCCATCAGTGAGTCAGGGGGTTCTGAAGCTTTCTTT.

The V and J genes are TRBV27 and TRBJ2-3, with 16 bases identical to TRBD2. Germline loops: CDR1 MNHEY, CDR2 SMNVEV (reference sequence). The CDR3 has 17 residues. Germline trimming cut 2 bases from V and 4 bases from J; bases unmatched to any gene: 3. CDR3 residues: CASSLMGLAGGSDTQYF. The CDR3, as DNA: TGTGCCAGCAGTTTAATGGGACTAGCGGGGGGGTCAGATACGCAGTATTTT.

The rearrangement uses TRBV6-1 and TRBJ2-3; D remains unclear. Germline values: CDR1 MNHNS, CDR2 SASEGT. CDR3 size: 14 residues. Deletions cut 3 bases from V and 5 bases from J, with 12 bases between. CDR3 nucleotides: TGTGCCAGCAGTGAGACTCGAGCTAGAGATACGCAGTATTTT. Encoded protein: CASSETRARDTQYF.

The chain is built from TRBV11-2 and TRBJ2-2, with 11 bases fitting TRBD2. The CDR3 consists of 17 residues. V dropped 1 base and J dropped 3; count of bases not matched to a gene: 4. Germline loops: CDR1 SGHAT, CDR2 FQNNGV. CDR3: CASSLGPGLADTGELFF. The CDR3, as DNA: TGTGCCAGCAGCTTAGGACCGGGACTAGCGGACACCGGGGAGCTGTTTTTT.

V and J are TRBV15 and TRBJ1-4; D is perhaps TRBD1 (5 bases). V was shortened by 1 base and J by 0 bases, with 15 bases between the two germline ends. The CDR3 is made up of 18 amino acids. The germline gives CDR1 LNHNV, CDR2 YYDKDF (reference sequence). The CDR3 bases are TGTGCCACCAGCAGAGGGGGTAGTCCAGGGACAACTAATGAAAAACTGTTTTTT. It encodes CATSRGGSPGTTNEKLFF.

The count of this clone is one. The CDR3 DNA reads TGTGCCAGCAGTTACCGTCCAGCGGGGCCTCTAGGGGAGCAGTACTTC. Translation: CASSYRPAGPLGEQYF. V and J are TRBV6-5 and TRBJ2-5; 7 nucleotides agree with TRBD2. The CDR3 spans 16 residues. The germline gives CDR1 MNHEY, CDR2 SVGAGI. V gave up 2 bases and J gave up 11 bases; unmatched junction bases: 17.

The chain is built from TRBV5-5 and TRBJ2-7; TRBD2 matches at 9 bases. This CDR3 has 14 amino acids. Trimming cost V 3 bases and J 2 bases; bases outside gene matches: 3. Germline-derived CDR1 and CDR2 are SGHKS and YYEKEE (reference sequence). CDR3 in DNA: TGTGCCAGCAGCTCGCGGGGGGGGGCCTACGAGCAGTACTTC. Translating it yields CASSSRGGAYEQYF. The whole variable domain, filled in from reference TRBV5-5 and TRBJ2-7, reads DAGVTQSPTHLIKTRGQQVTLRCSPISGHKSVSWYQQVLGQGPQFIFQYYEKEERGRGNFPDRFSARQFPNYSSELNVNALLLGDSALYLCASSSRGGAYEQYFGPGTRLTVT.

CDR3 sequence (DNA): TGTGCCAGTCGACAGGACGTTTTGATTACTGAAGCTTTCTTT. Its protein is CASRQDVLITEAFF. The chain recombines TRBV6-1 with TRBJ1-1, with D perhaps matching TRBD1 (6 bases). The germline gives CDR1 MNHNS, CDR2 SASEGT. V lost 9 bases, J lost 5 bases, and 19 bases lay in between. The CDR3 length is 14 residues.

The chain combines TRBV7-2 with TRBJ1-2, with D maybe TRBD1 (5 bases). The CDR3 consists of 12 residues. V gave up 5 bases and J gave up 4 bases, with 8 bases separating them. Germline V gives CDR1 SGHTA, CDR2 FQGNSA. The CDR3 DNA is TGTGCCAGCAGCAAGACAGTCTATGGCTACACCTTC. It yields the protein CASSKTVYGYTF. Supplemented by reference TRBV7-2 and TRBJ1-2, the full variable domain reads GAGVSQSPSNKVTEKGKDVELRCDPISGHTALYWYRQSLGQGLEFLIYFQGNSAPDKSGLPSDRFSAERTGGSVSTLTIQRTQQEDSAVYLCASSKTVYGYTFGSGTRLTVV.

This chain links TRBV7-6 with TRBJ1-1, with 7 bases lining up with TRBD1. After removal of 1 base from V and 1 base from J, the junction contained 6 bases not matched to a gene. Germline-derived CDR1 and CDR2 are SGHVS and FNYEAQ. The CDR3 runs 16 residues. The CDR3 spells CASSLGTGTANTEAFF. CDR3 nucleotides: TGTGCCAGCAGCTTAGGGACCGGGACAGCGAACACTGAAGCTTTCTTT.

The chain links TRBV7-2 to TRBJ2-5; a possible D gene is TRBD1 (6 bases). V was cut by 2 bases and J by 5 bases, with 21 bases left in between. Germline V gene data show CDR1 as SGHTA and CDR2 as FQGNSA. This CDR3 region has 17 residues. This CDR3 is CASSLFRTEDFKETQYF. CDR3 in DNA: TGTGCCAGCAGCTTATTCCGGACAGAAGATTTTAAGGAGACCCAGTACTTC. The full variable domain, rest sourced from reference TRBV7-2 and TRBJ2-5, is GAGVSQSPSNKVTEKGKDVELRCDPISGHTALYWYRQSLGQGLEFLIYFQGNSAPDKSGLPSDRFSAERTGGSVSTLTIQRTQQEDSAVYLCASSLFRTEDFKETQYFGPGTRLLVL.